A single T cell receptor (beta chain) is shown here with its context. Its antigen is currently unknown. The sample belongs to a study of T cell clonotyping in hematopoietic cell transplantation. Study context: Cytoreduction preceded collection of pretransplant recipient samples. Study-wide results and limits: At the given depth, recipient repertoires were over 95% de novo clonotypes. Recipient TCR diversity dropped after transplant; expanded clonotypes rose from day 30 to 180.

This table comes from immunoSEQ multiplex PCR, and its TCRdb copy is limited to in-frame clones, with some not included. The sample has about 27,000 clones; around 70% are singletons. Time point denoted: recipient sample about 28 days before transplant, after cytoreduction. Blood collection times were about day -28 and days 30, 100, 180 posttransplant. The sequence came from a man aged 50 to 59 with myelodysplastic syndrome. Some clones in this sample may be carry-over from other donors' samples. The starting material was peripheral blood mononuclear cells, obtained before stem cell transplant.

The CDR3 is CASSPRLAGGTDTQYF. CDR3 in DNA: TGCGCCAGCAGCCCTCGTCTAGCGGGGGGCACAGATACGCAGTATTTT. The genes are TRBV5-1 and TRBJ2-3, with 10 bases fitting TRBD2. Germline V gene data show CDR1 as SGHRS and CDR2 as YFSETQ. This CDR3 has 16 residues. V lost 4 bases and J lost 1; bases outside the gene matches: 6.